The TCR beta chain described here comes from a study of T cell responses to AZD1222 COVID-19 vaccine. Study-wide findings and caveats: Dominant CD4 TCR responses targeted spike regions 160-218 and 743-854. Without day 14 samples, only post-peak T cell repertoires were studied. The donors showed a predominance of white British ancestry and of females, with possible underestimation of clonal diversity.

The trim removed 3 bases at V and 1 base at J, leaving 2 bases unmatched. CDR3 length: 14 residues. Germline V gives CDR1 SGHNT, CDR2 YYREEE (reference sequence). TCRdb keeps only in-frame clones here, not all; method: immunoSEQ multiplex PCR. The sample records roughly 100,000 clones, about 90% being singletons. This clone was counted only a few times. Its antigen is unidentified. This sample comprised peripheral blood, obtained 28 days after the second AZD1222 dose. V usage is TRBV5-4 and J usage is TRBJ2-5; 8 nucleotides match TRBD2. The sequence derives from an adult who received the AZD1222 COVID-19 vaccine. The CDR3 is CASSSGLAQETQYF. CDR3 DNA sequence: TGTGCCAGCAGCTCAGGACTAGCCCAAGAGACCCAGTACTTC.